The 8 T cell receptor beta chains listed next were all sequenced from one sample in a study of T cells in Graves' hyperthyroidism and ophthalmopathy. Regions amplified from RNA transcripts were the TCR beta CDR3 regions. The TCR CDR3 was amplified in a first-round RT-PCR using the HTBI primer set. TCRdb re-called the multiplex PCR reads through MiXCR, storing one row per CDR3 protein. This sample yields hundreds of thousands of distinct CDR3 sequences, of which under 20% are seen a single time; 3.8% belongs to the top ten. The source material was blood. These receptors were taken from a woman aged 25 to 39 with Graves' hyperthyroidism.

This clonotype occurred many times. The rearrangement uses TRBV30 and TRBJ2-6; no clear D. The V end was cut by 1 base, the J end by 0 bases, with 4 bases between. The length of the CDR3 is 14 residues. CDR1 GTSNPN and CDR2 SVGIG come from the germline V gene (reference sequence). In DNA, the CDR3 is TGTGCCTGGAGTGACAGCTCTGGGGCCAACGTCCTGACTTTC. Amino acids: CAWSDSSGANVLTF. The whole variable domain, remainder taken from reference TRBV30 and TRBJ2-6, is SQTIHQWPATLVQPVGSPLSLECTVEGTSNPNLYWYRQAAGRGLQLLFYSVGIGQISSEVPQNLSASRPQDRQFILSSKKLLLSDSGFYLCAWSDSSGANVLTFGAGSRLTVL.

This clonotype was detected a few times. The chain links TRBV28 to TRBJ2-1; D is ambiguous. Trimming shortened V by 5 bases and J by 10 bases, and 15 bases separated the two germline ends. The CDR3 has 13 residues. Germline CDR1 and CDR2: MDHEN and SYDVKM. This chain's CDR3 is CASSQRTGVEQFF. The CDR3 region has the DNA TGTGCCAGCAGTCAAAGGACGGGTGTGGAGCAGTTCTTC.

This clonotype was recorded a few times. This chain uses TRBV9 with TRBJ2-1; TRBD2 matches at 14 bases. The V gene end was trimmed by 3 bases and the J gene end by 4 bases; junction bases not matched to a gene: 9. The CDR3 runs to 18 residues. Per germline, CDR1 SGDLS and CDR2 YYNGEE. CDR3 loop: CASSESGGLAGDYNEQFF. CDR3 DNA: TGTGCCAGCAGCGAAAGCGGGGGACTAGCGGGAGATTACAATGAGCAGTTCTTC.

This clonotype was counted a few times. The CDR3 nucleotides read TGCAGTGCTAGGGAAGGACAGGGAAACACTGAAGCTTTCTTT. Amino acid sequence: CSAREGQGNTEAFF. The chain uses TRBV20-1 and TRBJ1-1; 8 bases line up with TRBD1. Trimming took 3 bases from V and 2 from J; bases not matched to a gene: 5. CDR3 length equals 14 residues. Per the germline V gene, CDR1 is DFQATT and CDR2 is SNEGSKA (reference sequence).

The J gene is TRBJ2-7, the V gene TRBV6-1, with D unresolved. This CDR3 contains 11 residues. CDR1 and CDR2 (germline): MNHNS, SASEGT. Trimming cost V 8 bases and J 3 bases, with 8 bases left between them. The DNA of the CDR3 is TGTGCCAGCCTGTCCCTCTACGAGCAGTACTTC. Translating gives CASLSLYEQYF.

V gene TRBV2 combines with J gene TRBJ1-6, with a weak D call TRBD1 (5 bases). Germline CDR1 and CDR2: SNHLY and FYNNEI. The V gene lost 7 bases and the J gene lost 7 bases, with 14 bases spanning the gap. This CDR3 contains 14 residues. The CDR3 DNA follows: TGTGCCAGCACCCGGGGACGGTTAAATTCACCCCTCCACTTT. Amino acids: CASTRGRLNSPLHF.

The DNA of the CDR3 is TGCGCCAGCAGTGAAAGGACAGGCCTGAATTCACCCCTCCACTTT. Its translation: CASSERTGLNSPLHF. V usage is TRBV10-2 and J usage is TRBJ1-6, with 7 bases matching TRBD1. In germline, CDR1 is WSHSY, CDR2 SAAADI. This CDR3 is 15 amino acids long. Losses at the gene ends were 3 bases for V and 7 bases for J; bases not matched to a gene: 6.

The rearrangement links TRBV30 to TRBJ2-6; D unclear. The germline CDR1 and CDR2 sequences are GTSNPN and SVGIG (reference sequence). The CDR3 extends over 13 amino acids. With 6 bases removed from V and 1 base from J, the gap between germline ends came to 7 bases. The CDR3: CACDSSGANVLTF. CDR3 nucleotides: TGTGCCTGCGATTCATCTGGGGCCAACGTCCTGACTTTC.